This T cell receptor (beta chain) was found in a study of somatic mutations in cytotoxic T cells in rheumatoid arthritis. Across the study: Patient blood (roughly 30 ml EDTA) was drawn right after diagnosis, before any treatment. Sorted by flow to nearly 100% purity were some V beta antibody-stained T-cell populations, including V beta1+ cells sequenced for TCRB. Study-level results: A largest CD8+ clone above 20% of CD8+ cells occurred in about an eighth of the roughly 60 patients. Antigens targeted by the expanded CD8+ clones were unknown.

As concerns this clone: Its antigen remains unknown.

Clones were read by immunoSEQ multiplex PCR, and TCRdb kept only the in-frame ones, dropping some. The profile shows about 3,900 clones, approximately 93% of them singletons. The CDR3 extends over 14 amino acids. The trim removed 5 bases at V and 2 bases at J, leaving 4 bases unmatched. CDR1 and CDR2 from the germline V gene are MDHEN and SYDVKM. This chain uses TRBV28 with TRBJ2-7, with 9 bases aligning to TRBD2. Sequenced: CD8+ T cells sorted from blood. The source of this sequence is a woman aged 60-75 years with rheumatoid arthritis. The CDR3 loop reads CASSNSGGAYEQYF. The CDR3 coding sequence is TGTGCCAGCAGTAATAGCGGGGGAGCCTACGAGCAGTACTTC.